This TCR beta chain was captured by sequencing in a study of T cells in Graves' hyperthyroidism and ophthalmopathy. Findings and caveats of the study: Clonotypes that were expanded in thyroid above 0.001 mostly appeared in blood too.

Duration under 3 months, a NOSPECS grade of at least 4, and a Clinical Activity Score of at least 3 characterized the ophthalmopathy patients. A patient was excluded if there was uncontrolled infection, other autoimmune disease, pregnancy or lactation. PBMCs were obtained from approximately 9.2 ml fresh peripheral blood. The investigators amplified TCR beta CDR3 regions from RNA transcripts. HTBI primers were employed in a first-round RT-PCR of the TCR CDR3. Each CDR3 protein gets one entry after TCRdb re-called the multiplex PCR reads with MiXCR. The repertoire has 490,000 or so distinct CDR3 sequences, 15% to 20% of them found once; the top ten carry roughly 47%. Germline V lookup: CDR1 SGDLS, CDR2 YYNGEE. V lost 1 base and J 3 bases, leaving 15 bases between the germline ends. This CDR3 is built from 16 residues. As regards this clonotype: As yet, its antigen is unknown.

Sequenced sample: blood. The J gene is TRBJ2-3, the V gene TRBV9; possible D gene TRBD1, 6 bases. This clonotype originated in a man in his forties with Graves' ophthalmopathy. CDR3 sequence (DNA): TGTGCCAGCAGCGTAAGGAAGGACAGTTTAACAGATACGCAGTATTTT. Translation gives CASSVRKDSLTDTQYF.